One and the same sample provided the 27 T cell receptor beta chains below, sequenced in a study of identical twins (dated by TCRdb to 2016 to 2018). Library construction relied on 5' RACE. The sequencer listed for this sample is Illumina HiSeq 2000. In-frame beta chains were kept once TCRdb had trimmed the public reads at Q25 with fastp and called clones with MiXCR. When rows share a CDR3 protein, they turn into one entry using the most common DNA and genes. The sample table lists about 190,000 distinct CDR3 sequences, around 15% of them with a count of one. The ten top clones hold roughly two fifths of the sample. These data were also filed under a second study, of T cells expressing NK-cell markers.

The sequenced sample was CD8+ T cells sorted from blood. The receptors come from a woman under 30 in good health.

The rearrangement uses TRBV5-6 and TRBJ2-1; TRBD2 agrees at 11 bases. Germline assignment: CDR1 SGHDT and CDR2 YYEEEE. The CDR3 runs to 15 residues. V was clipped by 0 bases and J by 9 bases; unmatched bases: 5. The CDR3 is CASSLAGSGRAEQFF. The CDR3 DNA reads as TGTGCCAGCAGCTTGGCCGGTAGCGGGAGGGCTGAGCAGTTCTTC.

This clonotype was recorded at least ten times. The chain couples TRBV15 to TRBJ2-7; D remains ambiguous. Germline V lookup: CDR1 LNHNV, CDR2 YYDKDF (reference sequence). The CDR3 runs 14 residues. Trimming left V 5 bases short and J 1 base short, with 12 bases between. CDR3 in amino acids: CATSGLDGSYEQYF. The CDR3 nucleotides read TGTGCCACCAGCGGCTTAGATGGGTCCTACGAGCAGTACTTC.

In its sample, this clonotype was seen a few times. The CDR3 loop is CASNSRDRLISADTQYF. The DNA for the CDR3 is TGTGCCAGCAACTCTCGGGACAGGCTCATTTCGGCGGATACGCAGTATTTT. The rearrangement joins TRBV12-3 or TRBV12-4 to TRBJ2-3, with TRBD1 identical over 8 bases. The CDR3 is 17 amino acids. Trimming at V came to 7 bases and at J to 6 bases, leaving 18 bases not matched to a gene.

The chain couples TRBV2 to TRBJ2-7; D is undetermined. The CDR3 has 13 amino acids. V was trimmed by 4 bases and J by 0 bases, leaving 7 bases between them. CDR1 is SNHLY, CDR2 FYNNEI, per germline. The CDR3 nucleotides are TGTGCCAGCAGTGTCGATCACTCCTACGAGCAGTACTTC. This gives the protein CASSVDHSYEQYF.

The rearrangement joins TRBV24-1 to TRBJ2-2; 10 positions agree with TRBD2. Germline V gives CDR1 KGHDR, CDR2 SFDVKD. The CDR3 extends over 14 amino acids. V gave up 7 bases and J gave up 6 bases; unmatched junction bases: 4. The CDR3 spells CATRSGGAAGELFF. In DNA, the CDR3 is TGTGCCACCAGGAGCGGGGGGGCCGCCGGGGAGCTGTTTTTT.

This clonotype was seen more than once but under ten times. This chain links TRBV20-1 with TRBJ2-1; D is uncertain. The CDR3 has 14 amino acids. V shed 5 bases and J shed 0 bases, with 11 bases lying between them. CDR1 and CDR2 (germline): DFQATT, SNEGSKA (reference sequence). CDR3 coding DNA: TGCAGTGCTGAAGACCAGAGCTCCTACAATGAGCAGTTCTTC. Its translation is CSAEDQSSYNEQFF.

The CDR3 is CASSSYDTPLANVLTF. In DNA, the CDR3 is TGTGCCAGTAGTAGCTACGACACCCCGTTGGCCAACGTCCTGACTTTC. The V gene is TRBV19, the J gene TRBJ2-6; D gene ambiguous. Looked up from germline, CDR1 is LNHDA and CDR2 is SQIVND (reference sequence). CDR3 length: 16 amino acids. Trimming left V 4 bases short and J 6 bases short, with 16 bases between.

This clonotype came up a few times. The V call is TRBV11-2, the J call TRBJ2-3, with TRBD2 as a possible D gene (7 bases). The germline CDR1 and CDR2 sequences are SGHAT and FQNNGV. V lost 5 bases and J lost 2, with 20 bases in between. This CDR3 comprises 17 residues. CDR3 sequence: CASSPSPLGGPTDTQYF. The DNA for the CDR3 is TGTGCCAGCAGCCCCTCCCCACTGGGGGGGCCCACAGATACGCAGTATTTT.

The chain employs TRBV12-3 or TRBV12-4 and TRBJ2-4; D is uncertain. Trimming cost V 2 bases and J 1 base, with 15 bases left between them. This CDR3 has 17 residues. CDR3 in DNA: TGTGCCAGCAGTTTACCCCCCGGAGCTAGGGCCAAAAACATTCAGTACTTC. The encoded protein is CASSLPPGARAKNIQYF.

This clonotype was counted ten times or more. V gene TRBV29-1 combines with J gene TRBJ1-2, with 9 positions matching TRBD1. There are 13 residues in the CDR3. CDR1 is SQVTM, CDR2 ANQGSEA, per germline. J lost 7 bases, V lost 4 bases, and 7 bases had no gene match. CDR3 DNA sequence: TGCAGCGTTGGACCGGACAGGGGTGGTGGCTACACCTTC. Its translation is CSVGPDRGGGYTF.

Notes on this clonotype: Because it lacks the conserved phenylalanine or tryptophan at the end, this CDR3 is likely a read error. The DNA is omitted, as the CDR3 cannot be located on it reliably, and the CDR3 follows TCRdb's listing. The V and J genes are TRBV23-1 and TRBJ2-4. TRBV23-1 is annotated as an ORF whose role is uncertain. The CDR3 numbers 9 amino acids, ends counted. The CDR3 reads CASSQSSSR.

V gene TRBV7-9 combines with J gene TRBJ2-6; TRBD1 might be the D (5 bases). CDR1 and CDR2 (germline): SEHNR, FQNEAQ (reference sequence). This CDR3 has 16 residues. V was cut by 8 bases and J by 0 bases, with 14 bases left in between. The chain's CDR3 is CASSLTAPSGANVLTF. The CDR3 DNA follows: TGTGCCAGCTCCTTGACAGCCCCCTCTGGGGCCAACGTCCTGACTTTC.

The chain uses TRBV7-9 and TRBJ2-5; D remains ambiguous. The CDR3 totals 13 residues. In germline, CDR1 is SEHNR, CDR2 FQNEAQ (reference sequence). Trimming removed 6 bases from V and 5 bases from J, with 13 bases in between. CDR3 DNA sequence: TGTGCCAGCAGTGACCCGGTACGGGAGACCCAGTACTTC. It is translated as CASSDPVRETQYF.

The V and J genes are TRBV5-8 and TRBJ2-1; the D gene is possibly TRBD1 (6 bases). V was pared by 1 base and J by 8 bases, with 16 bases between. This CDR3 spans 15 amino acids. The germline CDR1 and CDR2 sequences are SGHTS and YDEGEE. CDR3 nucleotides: TGTGCCAGCAGCTTGACAGGGTCAGTTGTCTATGAGCAGTTCTTC. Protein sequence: CASSLTGSVVYEQFF.

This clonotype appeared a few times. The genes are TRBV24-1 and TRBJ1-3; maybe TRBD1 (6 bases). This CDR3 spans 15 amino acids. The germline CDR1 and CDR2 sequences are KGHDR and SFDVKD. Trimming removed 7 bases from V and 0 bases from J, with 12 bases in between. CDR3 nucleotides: TGTGCCACCAGCCTCCAGGGGAGCTCTGGAAACACCATATATTTT. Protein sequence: CATSLQGSSGNTIYF.

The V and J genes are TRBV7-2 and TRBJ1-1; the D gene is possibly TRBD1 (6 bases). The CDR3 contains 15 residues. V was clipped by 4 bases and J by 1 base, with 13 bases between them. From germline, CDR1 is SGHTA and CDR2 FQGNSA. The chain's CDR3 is CASSSTGTGNTEAFF. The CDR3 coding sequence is TGTGCCAGCAGCTCAACAGGGACCGGGAACACTGAAGCTTTCTTT.

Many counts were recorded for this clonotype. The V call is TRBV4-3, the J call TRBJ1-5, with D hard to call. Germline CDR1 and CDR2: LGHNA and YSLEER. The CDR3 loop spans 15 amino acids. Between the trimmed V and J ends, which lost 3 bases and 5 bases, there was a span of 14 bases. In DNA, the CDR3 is TGCGCCAGCAGCCAGCGGGCAGAGGGTCATCAGCCCCAGCATTTT. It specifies CASSQRAEGHQPQHF.

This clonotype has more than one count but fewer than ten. DNA of the CDR3: TGTGCCAGCAGTTCCTCCCCCCAGGGTCTTACCCTAGATACGCAGTATTTT. Amino acid sequence: CASSSSPQGLTLDTQYF. The J gene is TRBJ2-3, the V gene TRBV12-3 or TRBV12-4, with D possibly TRBD1 on 5 matching bases. V was pared by 4 bases and J by 5 bases, with 22 bases between. CDR3 length equals 17 residues.

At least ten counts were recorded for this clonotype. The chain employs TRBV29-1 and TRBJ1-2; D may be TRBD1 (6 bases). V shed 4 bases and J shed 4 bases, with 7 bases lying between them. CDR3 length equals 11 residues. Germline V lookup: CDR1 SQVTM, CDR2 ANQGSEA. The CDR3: CSVAGAYGYTF. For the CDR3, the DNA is TGCAGCGTTGCGGGGGCCTATGGCTACACCTTC.

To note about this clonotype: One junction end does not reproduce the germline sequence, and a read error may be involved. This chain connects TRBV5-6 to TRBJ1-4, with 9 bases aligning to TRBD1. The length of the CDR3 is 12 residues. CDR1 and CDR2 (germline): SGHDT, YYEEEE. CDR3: CASSLGGTGKLF. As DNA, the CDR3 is TGTGCCAGCAGCTTGGGGGGGACAGGGAAGCTTTTT.

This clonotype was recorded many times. CDR3 residues: CASSESGSYEQYF. CDR3 in DNA: TGCGCCAGCAGTGAATCAGGGTCCTACGAGCAGTACTTC. The chain joins TRBV10-2 to TRBJ2-7, with D possibly TRBD1 on 5 matching bases. This CDR3 contains 13 residues. The germline CDR1 and CDR2 sequences are WSHSY and SAAADI. The ends were cut back, 3 bases at V and 1 base at J, with 7 bases in the middle.

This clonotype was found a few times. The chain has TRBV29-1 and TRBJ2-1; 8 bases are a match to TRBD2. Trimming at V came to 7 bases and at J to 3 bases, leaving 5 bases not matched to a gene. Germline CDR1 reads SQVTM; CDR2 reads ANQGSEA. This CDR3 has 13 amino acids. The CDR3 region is CSAPGGDYNEQFF. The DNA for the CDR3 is TGCAGCGCCCCGGGGGGGGACTACAATGAGCAGTTCTTC.

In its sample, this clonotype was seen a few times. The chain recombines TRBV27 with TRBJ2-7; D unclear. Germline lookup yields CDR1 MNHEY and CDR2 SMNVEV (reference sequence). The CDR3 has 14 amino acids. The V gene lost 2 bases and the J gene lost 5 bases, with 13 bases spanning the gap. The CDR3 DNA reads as TGTGCCAGCAGTTTACTTCGTACGACCCACGAGCAGTACTTC. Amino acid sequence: CASSLLRTTHEQYF.

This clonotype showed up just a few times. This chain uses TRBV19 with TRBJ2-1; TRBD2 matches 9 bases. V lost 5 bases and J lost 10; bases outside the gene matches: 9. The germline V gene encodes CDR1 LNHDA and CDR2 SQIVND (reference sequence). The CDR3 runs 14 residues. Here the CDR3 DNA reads TGTGCCAGTAGTTCTTGGACTAGCGCGCGGGAGCAGTTCTTC. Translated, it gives CASSSWTSAREQFF.

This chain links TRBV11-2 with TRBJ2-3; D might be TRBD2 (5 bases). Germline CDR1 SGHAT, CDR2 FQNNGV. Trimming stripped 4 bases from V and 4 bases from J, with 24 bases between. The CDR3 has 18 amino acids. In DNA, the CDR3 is TGTGCCAGCAGCTCCCCCCGAGGGAGCGGCGGCGACCCAGATACGCAGTATTTT. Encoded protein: CASSSPRGSGGDPDTQYF. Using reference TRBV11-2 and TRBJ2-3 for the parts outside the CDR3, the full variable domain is EAGVAQSPRYKIIEKRQSVAFWCNPISGHATLYWYQQILGQGPKLLIQFQNNGVVDDSQLPKDRFSAERLKGVDSTLKIQPAKLEDSAVYLCASSSPRGSGGDPDTQYFGPGTRLTVL.

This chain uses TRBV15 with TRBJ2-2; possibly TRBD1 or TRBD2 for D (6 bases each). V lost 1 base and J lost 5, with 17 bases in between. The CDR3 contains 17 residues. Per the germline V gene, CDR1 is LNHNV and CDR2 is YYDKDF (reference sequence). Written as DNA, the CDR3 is TGTGCCACCAGCAGAGGGGGGGCGCAAGGTTGGACCGGGGAGCTGTTTTTT. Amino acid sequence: CATSRGGAQGWTGELFF.

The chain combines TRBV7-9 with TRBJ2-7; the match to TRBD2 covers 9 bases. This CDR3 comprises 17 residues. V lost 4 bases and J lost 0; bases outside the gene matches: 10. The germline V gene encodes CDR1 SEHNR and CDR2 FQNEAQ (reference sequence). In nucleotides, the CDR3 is TGTGCCAGCAGCTCAGAGGGGGAGCGGGGGGCCTCCTACGAGCAGTACTTC. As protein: CASSSEGERGASYEQYF.